The 12 T cell receptor beta chains below come from one sample, sequenced in a study of human T cells and chemical hapten exposure. TCRdb redid the calling of the RACE reads with MiXCR, one entry per CDR3 protein. The table shows approximately 82,000 distinct CDR3 sequences, with 6.6% occurring only once. Described time point: patch test 2, 6 weeks after DPC sensitization. Treatment denoted: therapeutic diphenylcyclopropenone sensitization with weekly scalp DPC. The sequences come from whole blood, collected in connection with sensitization to the hapten diphenylcyclopropenone (DPC). These receptors were obtained from a woman under 40 with alopecia areata. Some clones in this sample may be carry-over from other donors' samples.

This chain uses TRBV6-5 with TRBJ1-6; a possible D gene is TRBD1 (6 bases). Deletions cut 0 bases from V and 2 bases from J, with 8 bases between. The CDR3 runs 16 residues. The germline V gene encodes CDR1 MNHEY and CDR2 SVGAGI. This CDR3 reads CASSYSTGPYNSPLHF. CDR3 bases: TGTGCCAGCAGTTACTCAACAGGGCCCTATAATTCACCCCTCCACTTT.

This clonotype occurred a few times. The chain employs TRBV12-3 or TRBV12-4 and TRBJ1-1; D not certain. The CDR3 loop spans 15 amino acids. The V end was cut by 3 bases, the J end by 0 bases, with 11 bases between. The CDR3 sequence: CASSFDGAMNTEAFF. The DNA of the CDR3 is TGTGCCAGCAGTTTCGACGGAGCAATGAACACTGAAGCTTTCTTT.

This clonotype was picked up many times. The chain has TRBV11-3 and TRBJ1-1; D is uncertain. The V end was cut by 0 bases, the J end by 1 base, with 3 bases between. The CDR3 runs to 13 residues. In germline, CDR1 is SGHNT, CDR2 YENEEA. The CDR3 bases are TGTGCCAGCAGCTTAGACCAGAACACTGAAGCTTTCTTT. It encodes CASSLDQNTEAFF.

Here the CDR3 DNA reads TGTGCCAGCAGCTTAGTCGACACAAGCTACGAGCAGTACTTC. Residues: CASSLVDTSYEQYF. The gene calls are TRBV7-2 and TRBJ2-7; D gene ambiguous. V was shortened by 1 base and J by 3 bases, with 10 bases between the two germline ends. The CDR3 has 14 residues. Germline CDR1 and CDR2: SGHTA and FQGNSA.

This clonotype was detected ten times or more. The V call is TRBV20-1, the J call TRBJ1-4; D gene unclear. The CDR3 runs to 14 residues. Germline values: CDR1 DFQATT, CDR2 SNEGSKA (reference sequence). V lost 3 bases, J lost 3 bases, and 11 bases lay in between. This CDR3 is CSARTGGSNEKLFF. The CDR3 coding sequence is TGCAGTGCTAGGACGGGTGGTTCTAATGAAAAACTGTTTTTT.

This clonotype has at least ten counts. The chain has TRBV3-1 and TRBJ1-5; perhaps TRBD1 as D (6 bases). This CDR3 region has 15 residues. V was cut by 0 bases and J by 5 bases, with 11 bases left in between. Germline V CDR1 and CDR2: LGHDT, YNNKEL (reference sequence). The CDR3 nucleotides are TGTGCCAGCAGCCAAGATCTGAACAGGGATCAGCCCCAGCATTTT. It codes for CASSQDLNRDQPQHF.

This clonotype was detected once. The V call is TRBV5-1, the J call TRBJ1-5; D is uncertain. Germline values: CDR1 SGHRS, CDR2 YFSETQ. The V end was cut by 0 bases, the J end by 5 bases, with 9 bases between. This CDR3 region has 14 residues. CDR3 in amino acids: CASSLEAGDQPQHF. DNA for the CDR3: TGCGCCAGCAGCTTGGAGGCAGGTGATCAGCCCCAGCATTTT.

This chain uses TRBV7-9 with TRBJ2-1; unclear D gene. Trimming left V 5 bases short and J 5 bases short, with 13 bases between. This CDR3 contains 14 residues. CDR1 is SEHNR and CDR2 is FQNEAQ in the germline V gene (reference sequence). The CDR3 region has the DNA TGTGCCAGCAGCCCTCTATCCGAAGACAATGAGCAGTTCTTC. Encoded protein: CASSPLSEDNEQFF.

Many counts were recorded for this clonotype. This sequence joins TRBV7-9 and TRBJ2-3; D is perhaps TRBD1 (5 bases). The germline CDR1 and CDR2 sequences are SEHNR and FQNEAQ (reference sequence). The CDR3 has 12 amino acids. V was cut by 4 bases and J by 5 bases, with 7 bases left in between. The CDR3 nucleotides read TGTGCCAGCAGCTGGGGCGAAGATACGCAGTATTTT. It is translated as CASSWGEDTQYF. The complete variable domain, with remaining parts taken from reference TRBV7-9 and TRBJ2-3, reads DTGVSQNPRHKITKRGQNVTFRCDPISEHNRLYWYRQTLGQGPEFLTYFQNEAQLEKSRLLSDRFSAERPKGSFSTLEIQRTEQGDSAMYLCASSWGEDTQYFGPGTRLTVL.

This clonotype was recorded at least ten times. V gene TRBV20-1 combines with J gene TRBJ1-6; D not certain. The germline V and J ends were trimmed by 0 bases and 6 bases, with 15 bases remaining between them. This CDR3 is built from 16 residues. The germline V gene encodes CDR1 DFQATT and CDR2 SNEGSKA (reference sequence). The CDR3 DNA follows: TGCAGTGCTAGAGAAAGAGGGATCGGTGTTAATTCACCCCTCCACTTT. This sequence encodes CSARERGIGVNSPLHF.

This clonotype came up many times. At one boundary the junction diverges from the germline segment, which might be a read error. This chain joins TRBV3-1 and TRBJ2-1; weak D call: TRBD1 (5 bases). CDR1 is LGHDT, CDR2 YNNKEL, per germline (reference sequence). The CDR3 has 12 residues. The CDR3 reads CASTQSFGAQFF. The CDR3 nucleotides read TGTGCCAGCACCCAAAGTTTTGGGGCACAGTTCTTC.

This clonotype was recorded at least ten times. This chain joins TRBV7-2 and TRBJ1-4, with D possibly matching TRBD1 (6 bases). V was shortened by 5 bases and J by 4 bases, with 17 bases between the two germline ends. This CDR3 comprises 16 residues. The germline V gene has CDR1 SGHTA and CDR2 FQGNSA. CDR3 region: CASSPQGPAINEKLFF. CDR3 sequence (DNA): TGTGCCAGCAGCCCCCAGGGGCCCGCGATTAATGAAAAACTGTTTTTT.